The 13 T cell receptor beta chains listed next were all sequenced from one sample in a study of technical replicates of blood from a handful of donors. Generated by immunoSEQ multiplex PCR, the TCRdb table keeps only in-frame clones and is missing some. The repertoire has roughly 100,000 clones, 95% to 96% of them found once; the top ten carry roughly 0.21%. The sample was T cells isolated from PBMCs. Every receptor here comes from a human donor in good health.

This chain uses TRBV7-7 with TRBJ1-1, with a possible D match to TRBD1 (6 bases). V lost 8 bases and J 0 bases, leaving 22 bases between the germline ends. Looked up from germline, CDR1 is SSHAT and CDR2 is FNYEAQ (reference sequence). The CDR3 consists of 17 residues. The CDR3 sequence is CASEGQVARLMNTEAFF. Here the CDR3 DNA reads TGTGCCAGCGAGGGACAAGTGGCCCGCCTTATGAACACTGAAGCTTTCTTT.

Only one count was recorded for this clone. V usage is TRBV28 and J usage is TRBJ2-3, with TRBD1 matching over 7 bases. CDR1 and CDR2 (germline): MDHEN, SYDVKM. V was clipped by 5 bases and J by 0 bases; unmatched bases: 14. CDR3 size: 18 residues. CDR3 sequence reads: CASSPGDRMKISTDTQYF. CDR3 sequence (DNA): TGTGCCAGCAGTCCAGGGGACAGAATGAAGATTAGCACAGATACGCAGTATTTT.

V usage is TRBV6-1 and J usage is TRBJ1-4; no firm D call. The V end was cut by 3 bases, the J end by 1 base, with 6 bases between. CDR1 MNHNS and CDR2 SASEGT come from the germline V gene. The CDR3 is 14 residues long. Here the CDR3 DNA reads TGTGCCAGCAGTGACACTGTAACTAATGAAAAACTGTTTTTT. As protein: CASSDTVTNEKLFF.

The chain recombines TRBV28 with TRBJ1-1, with D uncertain. This CDR3 region has 13 residues. The germline V and J ends were trimmed by 6 bases and 11 bases, with 19 bases remaining between them. Germline lookup yields CDR1 MDHEN and CDR2 SYDVKM. CDR3 region: CASSQEGPLGAFF. CDR3 coding DNA: TGTGCCAGCAGCCAAGAGGGCCCCCTGGGGGCTTTCTTT.

The chain recombines TRBV6-1 with TRBJ2-7, with D possibly TRBD1 on 8 matching bases. The germline gives CDR1 MNHNS, CDR2 SASEGT. The CDR3 length is 16 residues. V lost 3 bases and J lost 2, with 17 bases in between. CDR3 in amino acids: CASSESGGGSPYEQYF. The CDR3 DNA reads as TGTGCCAGCAGTGAGTCAGGGGGCGGGAGCCCCTACGAGCAGTACTTC.

The chain is built from TRBV6-5 and TRBJ1-1, with 7 bases lining up with TRBD1. V lost 7 bases, J lost 8 bases, and 4 bases stayed unmatched. The CDR3 loop spans 11 amino acids. CDR1 and CDR2 (germline): MNHEY, SVGAGI. The CDR3 loop reads CASKLGQEAFF. DNA of the CDR3: TGTGCCAGCAAGTTGGGACAGGAAGCTTTCTTT.

CDR3 coding DNA: TGTGCCAGCAGCCCGGGACTAGCAGGGGAGCAGTACTTC. Its protein product is CASSPGLAGEQYF. The J gene is TRBJ2-7, the V gene TRBV11-2, with 9 bases matching TRBD2. Germline V gene sequence: CDR1 SGHAT, CDR2 FQNNGV. The V and J ends lost 5 bases and 7 bases, in that order; junction bases with no gene match: 6. The CDR3 loop spans 13 amino acids.

V and J are TRBV4-1 and TRBJ2-3, with D perhaps TRBD2 (6 bases). Trimming cost V 4 bases and J 6 bases, with 20 bases left between them. Germline-derived CDR1 and CDR2 are MGHRA and YSYEKL. The CDR3 loop spans 16 amino acids. The CDR3 protein is CASSPAGGLKGDTQYF. CDR3 DNA sequence: TGCGCCAGCAGCCCGGCCGGGGGACTGAAGGGGGATACGCAGTATTTT.

The rearrangement uses TRBV18 and TRBJ1-2, with 8 nucleotides matching TRBD1. The germline V gene has CDR1 KGHSH and CDR2 LQKENI. The CDR3 contains 17 residues. J lost 4 bases, V lost 2 bases, and 12 bases had no gene match. CDR3 sequence (DNA): TGTGCCAGCTCACCAGAGACAGGGGCATTTATTGGCTATGGCTACACCTTC. Translating it yields CASSPETGAFIGYGYTF. Combining the CDR3 with reference TRBV18 and TRBJ1-2 gives the whole variable domain NAGVMQNPRHLVRRRGQEARLRCSPMKGHSHVYWYRQLPEEGLKFMVYLQKENIIDESGMPKERFSAEFPKEGPSILRIQQVVRGDSAAYFCASSPETGAFIGYGYTFGSGTRLTVV.

This chain connects TRBV7-6 to TRBJ1-5; a weak D match, TRBD1 (5 bases). The V gene's germline CDR1 is SGHVS and CDR2 FNYEAQ. Trimming removed 4 bases from V and 9 bases from J, with 16 bases in between. The CDR3 length is 14 residues. The CDR3 region is CASSYQTVGSPQHF. The CDR3 region has the DNA TGTGCCAGCAGCTACCAGACAGTCGGATCGCCCCAGCATTTT.

This chain uses TRBV13 with TRBJ2-5, with TRBD2 as a possible D gene (5 bases). Germline V gene data show CDR1 as PRHDT and CDR2 as FYEKMQ (reference sequence). Trimming took off 2 bases at V and 1 base at J, with 11 bases between the two ends. The CDR3 contains 15 residues. The CDR3, as DNA: TGTGCCAGCAGCTTAATGTCCGGGGTCCAAGAGACCCAGTACTTC. As protein: CASSLMSGVQETQYF.

This CDR3 reads CASSEYSLRGMSGYTF. The CDR3, as DNA: TGTGCCAGCAGTGAATACTCGCTTCGGGGAATGAGCGGCTACACCTTC. J is TRBJ1-2 and V is TRBV25-1; D is uncertain. The CDR3 length is 16 residues. Trimming removed 0 bases from V and 8 bases from J, with 19 bases in between. Germline CDR1 and CDR2: MGHDK and SYGVNS.

J is TRBJ2-2 and V is TRBV2, with 8 bases identical to TRBD1. Looked up from germline, CDR1 is SNHLY and CDR2 is FYNNEI. V lost 8 bases and J lost 7; bases outside the gene matches: 9. This CDR3 comprises 14 residues. CDR3: CASGSPGGIGELFF. In nucleotides, the CDR3 is TGTGCCAGCGGCAGTCCAGGGGGCATCGGGGAGCTGTTTTTT.